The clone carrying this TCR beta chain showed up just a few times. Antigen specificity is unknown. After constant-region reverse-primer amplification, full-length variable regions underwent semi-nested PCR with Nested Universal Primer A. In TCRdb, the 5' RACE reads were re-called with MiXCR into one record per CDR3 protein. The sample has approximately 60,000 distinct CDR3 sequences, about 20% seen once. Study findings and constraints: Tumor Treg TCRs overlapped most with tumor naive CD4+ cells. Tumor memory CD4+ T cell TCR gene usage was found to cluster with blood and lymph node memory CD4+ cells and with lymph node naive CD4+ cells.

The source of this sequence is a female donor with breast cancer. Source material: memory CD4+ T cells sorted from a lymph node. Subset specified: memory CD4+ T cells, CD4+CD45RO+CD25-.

The CDR3 DNA reads as TGCGCCAGCAGCTTCGACCGGTACAATGAGCAGTTCTTC. It specifies CASSFDRYNEQFF. The chain joins TRBV5-1 to TRBJ2-1; D unclear. This CDR3 region has 13 residues. Germline V gene lookup returns CDR1 SGHRS and CDR2 YFSETQ. Trimming left V 2 bases short and J 4 bases short, with 7 bases between.